This TCR beta chain stems from a study of T cell repertoires in aging, cancer and after chemotherapy (dated by TCRdb to about 2019). With regard to the full study: The donors fell into six age groups ranging from 30 or younger to 70 or older, and each group had at least three individuals. The cohort comprised around 210 cancer patients, 94 with hematological and fewer than 140 with solid cancers, plus 95 healthy donors as a reference group. In total, the full dataset held about 9.5 million TCR reads. The study profiled peripheral blood TCR beta repertoires from healthy donors and cancer patients to examine immunoaging and T cell reconstitution after chemotherapy. Healthy donor control TCR repertoires were recorded over several months to years and showed clear clonal overlap across re-sampling. Broader findings and caveats from the paper: Compared with age-matched healthy donors, untreated patients with either hematological or solid cancers had significantly lower TCR diversity in the blood along with higher clonality. The authors noted that the repertoire data do not allow conclusions about immunological memory after chemotherapy. In healthy donors, the drop in TCR diversity with age came mainly from a loss of richness, whereas in cancer patients a loss of evenness also played a part. In both cancer cohorts, median generation probability rose over the chemotherapy interval, which suggests that the repertoire was reconstituted through rebound thymic output.

This clonotype was found once. What antigen it recognizes has not been identified. No clone much larger than this one lies a single base away; base qualities are absent. Resting on one read, the evidence is weak. TCR beta rearrangements were amplified from genomic DNA extracted from peripheral blood rather than from sorted cells or RNA. Multiplex touch-down PCR with a mixed TRB-A/B primer pool was used to amplify rearranged TRB sequences covering the V, D and J segments. Illumina adapters and sample indices were attached to the amplicons in two consecutive PCR reactions using Phusion HS II polymerase. Amplicons were gel-purified with the NucleoSpin Gel and PCR Clean-up kit, then checked with Qubit and an Agilent 2100 Bioanalyzer. Sequencing of the libraries was done on an Illumina MiSeq with paired-end, single-indexed 600-cycle runs. For the original study's pipeline: MiXCR versions 2.12 and 3.0.5 were used to process TRB sequences. A clone was defined as each unique CDR3 nucleotide sequence, and only productive sequences supported by at least two reads were kept. The repertoire metrics were Shannon diversity, evenness, clonality (defined as one minus evenness), and alpha-parameterized diversity profiles covering alpha 0 to 5. Generation probabilities of clones in paired pre- and post-chemotherapy samples were computed with the IGoR algorithm. TCRdb applied fastp at Q25 and MiXCR to the public reads, then kept only in-frame beta chains. Each CDR3 protein gets just one entry, which takes the most common genes and DNA from the rows behind it. These V and J calls originate from TCRdb's pipeline instead of the authors' own analysis. The sample table lists about 15,000 distinct CDR3 sequences, roughly half of them with a count of one. The top ten hold roughly a tenth of the sample.

The germline V gene specifies MNHEY as CDR1 and SVGEGT as CDR2. The CDR3 has 12 amino acids, counting the end cysteine and phenylalanine. CDR3 DNA is the only sequence kept; it has 36 bases, read in frame from the first base. V loses 6 bases, J loses 10 bases, and the germline ends lie 15 bases apart. Material: blood. The receptor was isolated from a human donor in good health. In this chain, TRBV6-2 or TRBV6-3 is recombined with TRBJ2-5, with the D gene not confidently named. The bases read TGTGCCAGCAGCCTCTTTGCCGGACGCCAGTACTTC. This encodes CASSLFAGRQYF.